The rows below give T cell receptor beta chains drawn from one sample of a study of tumor-infiltrating lymphocytes in localized non-small cell lung cancer. Assay used: immunoSEQ multiplex PCR; TCRdb lists only in-frame clones, some missing. In the table there are about 7,100 clones, 77% of which are singletons. Input material: uninvolved lung tissue not adjacent to the tumor. The receptors shown here come from a human donor with non-small cell lung cancer. CDR3s include the opening cysteine and the closing phenylalanine or tryptophan. The order of the fields is V gene, CDR3 protein.

V: TRBV2
CDR3: CASSESGRGEKLFF

V: TRBV29-1
CDR3: CSVTPTSGSANTGELFF

V: TRBV6-5
CDR3: CATNLNTGELFF

V: TRBV7-9
CDR3: CASSLLSGQETQYF

V: TRBV27
CDR3: CASSLLLAGVKIDEQFF

V: TRBV11-2
CDR3: CASSLRGLRETQYF

V: TRBV18
CDR3: CASSPGDRGNTIYF

V: TRBV15
CDR3: CATSGQGAGNQPQHF

V: TRBV28
CDR3: CASSNPGGPYGYTF

V: TRBV2
CDR3: CASTTSGIAYEQFF

V: TRBV2
CDR3: CASSGTAADTQYF

V: TRBV20-1
CDR3: CSAVRNRELFF

V: TRBV5-1
CDR3: CASSLAAGAVDTQYF

V: TRBV5-1
CDR3: CASSPGGTDTQYF

V: TRBV4-1
CDR3: CASSPGGGQETQYF

V: TRBV27
CDR3: CASGTATNYGYTF

V: TRBV6-5
CDR3: CASRQGQEQYF

V: TRBV27
CDR3: CASSFGLTPDTQYF

V: TRBV5-1
CDR3: CASRQGTNEKLFF

V: TRBV2
CDR3: CASSGLAGEDTQYF

V: TRBV7-3
CDR3: CASSLGLAGVYEQYF

V: TRBV19
CDR3: CASSILPTGTYEQYF

V: TRBV7-8
CDR3: CASSSVPGRQETQYF

V: TRBV28
CDR3: CASSLGRGRARNEQYF

V: TRBV29-1
CDR3: CSVPPVGQGLSTDTQYF

V: TRBV19
CDR3: CASTLGQGNEKLFF

V: TRBV25-1
CDR3: CASSDRLAGAYEQYF

V: TRBV2
CDR3: CASSGGAGEQPQHF

V: TRBV6-1
CDR3: CASSDRENSPLHF

V: TRBV28
CDR3: CASSPTGAGYEQYF

V: TRBV11-2
CDR3: CASSPLRQSIEAFF

V: TRBV28
CDR3: CASKIPGDGANVLTF

V: TRBV19
CDR3: CASRAGDATNEKLFF